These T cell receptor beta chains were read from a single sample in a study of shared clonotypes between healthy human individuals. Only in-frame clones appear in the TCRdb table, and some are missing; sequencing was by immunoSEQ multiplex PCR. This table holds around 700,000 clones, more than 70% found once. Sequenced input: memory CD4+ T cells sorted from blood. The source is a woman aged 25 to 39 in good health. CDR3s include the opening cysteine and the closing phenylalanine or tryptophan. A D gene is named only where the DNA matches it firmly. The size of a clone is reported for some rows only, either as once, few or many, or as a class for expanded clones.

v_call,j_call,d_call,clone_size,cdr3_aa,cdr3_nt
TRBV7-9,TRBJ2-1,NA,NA,CASSPLGGGSYNEQFF,TGTGCCAGCAGCCCGCTTGGGGGCGGATCCTACAATGAGCAGTTCTTC
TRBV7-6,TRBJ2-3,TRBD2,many,CASSPRTSGSSDTQYF,TGTGCCAGCAGCCCGCGGACTAGCGGGAGCTCAGATACGCAGTATTTT
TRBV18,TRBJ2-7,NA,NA,CASSPNREEEQYF,TGTGCCAGCTCACCAAACAGGGAAGAGGAGCAGTACTTC
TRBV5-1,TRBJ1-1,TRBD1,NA,CASSLGNRGLSAFF,TGCGCCAGCAGCTTGGGTAACAGGGGGCTTAGTGCTTTCTTT
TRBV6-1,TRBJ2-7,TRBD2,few,CASSAVGLAEYEQYF,TGTGCCAGCAGTGCGGTGGGACTAGCGGAATACGAGCAGTACTTC
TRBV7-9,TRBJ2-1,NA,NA,CASSLQGGTYNEQFF,TGTGCCAGCAGCCTCCAGGGGGGTACCTACAATGAGCAGTTCTTC
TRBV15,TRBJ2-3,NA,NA,CATSREVRYSSTDTQYF,TGTGCCACCAGCAGAGAGGTTAGATACTCTAGCACAGATACGCAGTATTTT
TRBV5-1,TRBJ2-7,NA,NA,CASSLSGEQYF,TGCGCCAGCAGCTTGTCCGGGGAGCAGTACTTC
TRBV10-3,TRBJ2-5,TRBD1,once,CAISESGDRQETQYF,TGTGCCATCAGTGAGTCGGGGGACAGGCAAGAGACCCAGTACTTC
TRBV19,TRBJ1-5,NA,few,CASSPLAGSNQPQHF,TGTGCCAGTAGCCCCCTGGCCGGTAGCAATCAGCCCCAGCATTTT
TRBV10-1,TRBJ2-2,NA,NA,CASSAFGNTGELFF,TGCGCCAGCAGTGCGTTCGGGAACACCGGGGAGCTGTTTTTT
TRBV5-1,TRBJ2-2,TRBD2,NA,CASSLAPGLADPTGELFF,TGCGCCAGCAGCTTAGCGCCGGGACTAGCGGACCCCACCGGGGAGCTGTTTTTT
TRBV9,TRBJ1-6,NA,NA,CASSVGLQGSPLHF,TGTGCCAGCAGCGTCGGCCTCCAAGGTTCACCCCTCCACTTT
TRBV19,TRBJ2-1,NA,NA,CASSTGVSYNEQFF,TGTGCCAGTAGTACGGGAGTCTCCTACAATGAGCAGTTCTTC
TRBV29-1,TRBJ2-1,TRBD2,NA,CSVVGTSGRDRGISSYNEQFF,TGCAGCGTTGTCGGGACTAGCGGGAGGGACCGAGGTATTAGCTCCTACAATGAGCAGTTCTTC
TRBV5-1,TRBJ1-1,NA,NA,CASSFNRENTEAFF,TGCGCCAGCAGCTTTAACAGGGAGAACACTGAAGCTTTCTTT
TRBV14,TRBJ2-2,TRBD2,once,CASSQSLAGTYTGELFF,TGTGCCAGCAGCCAATCACTAGCGGGTACTTACACCGGGGAGCTGTTTTTT
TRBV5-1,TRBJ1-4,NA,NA,CASSLPGETNEKLFF,TGCGCCAGCAGCCTACCCGGGGAAACCAATGAAAAACTGTTTTTT
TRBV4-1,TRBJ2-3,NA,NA,CASSQGTGWGTDTQYF,TGCGCCAGCAGCCAAGGAACAGGATGGGGCACAGATACGCAGTATTTT
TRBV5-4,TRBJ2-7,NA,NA,CASSVRAQGSTYEQYF,TGTGCCAGCAGCGTACGCGCGCAGGGCTCAACCTACGAGCAGTACTTC
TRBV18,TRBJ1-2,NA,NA,CASSPSGTNYGYTF,TGTGCCAGCTCACCATCAGGGACTAACTATGGCTACACCTTC
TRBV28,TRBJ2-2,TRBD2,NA,CASSLEREASNTGELFF,TGTGCCAGCAGTTTGGAGCGGGAGGCCTCGAACACCGGGGAGCTGTTTTTT
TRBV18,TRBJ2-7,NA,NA,CASSPSNSRTYEQYF,TGTGCCAGCTCACCAAGTAATAGCAGGACCTACGAGCAGTACTTC
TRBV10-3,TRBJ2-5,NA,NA,CAIRAGSEETQYF,TGTGCCATCAGGGCCGGGAGTGAAGAGACCCAGTACTTC
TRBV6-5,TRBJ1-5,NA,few,CASSPGWGGNQPQHF,TGTGCCAGCAGCCCCGGGTGGGGCGGCAATCAGCCCCAGCATTTT
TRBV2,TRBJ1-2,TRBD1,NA,CASSTGGYGYTF,TGTGCCAGCAGTACAGGGGGCTATGGCTACACCTTC
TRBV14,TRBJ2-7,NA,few,CASRRAGSDEQYF,TGTGCCAGCAGGAGGGCAGGGTCCGACGAGCAGTACTTC
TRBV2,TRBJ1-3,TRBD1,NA,CASSRGQGAPSFSGNTIYF,TGTGCCAGCAGTAGGGGTCAGGGGGCCCCCTCATTCTCTGGAAACACCATATATTTT
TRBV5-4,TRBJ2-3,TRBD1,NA,CASSLGAGGLADTQYF,TGTGCCAGCAGCTTGGGAGCAGGGGGCCTTGCCGATACGCAGTATTTT
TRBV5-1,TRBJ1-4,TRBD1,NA,CASSVLTGNNEKLFF,TGCGCCAGCAGCGTTTTGACAGGGAACAATGAAAAACTGTTTTTT
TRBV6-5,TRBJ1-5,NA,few,CASSYSGSNQPQHF,TGTGCCAGCAGTTACTCAGGCAGCAATCAGCCCCAGCATTTT
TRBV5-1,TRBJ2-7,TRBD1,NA,CASSLGGTGDYEQYF,TGCGCCAGCAGCTTGGGAGGGACAGGGGACTACGAGCAGTACTTC
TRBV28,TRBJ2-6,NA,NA,CASSIGTSGANVLTF,TGTGCCAGCAGTATTGGGACCTCCGGGGCCAACGTCCTGACTTTC
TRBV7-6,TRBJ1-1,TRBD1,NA,CASKKVGTGNQNTEAFF,TGTGCCAGCAAAAAGGTGGGGACAGGGAACCAGAACACTGAAGCTTTCTTT
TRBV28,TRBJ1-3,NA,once,CASSLLSSGNTIYF,TGTGCCAGCAGTTTGTTGAGCTCTGGAAACACCATATATTTT
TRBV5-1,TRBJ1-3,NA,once,CASSIWGGSSGNTIYF,TGCGCCAGCAGCATCTGGGGTGGTAGCTCTGGAAACACCATATATTTT
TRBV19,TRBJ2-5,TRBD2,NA,CASIHSPPTSGRAGETQYF,TGTGCCAGTATCCATAGCCCCCCCACTAGCGGGAGGGCCGGTGAGACCCAGTACTTC
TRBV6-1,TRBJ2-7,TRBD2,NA,CASSAIAGSSYEQYF,TGTGCCAGCAGTGCGATAGCGGGGTCCTCCTACGAGCAGTACTTC
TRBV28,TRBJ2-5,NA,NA,CASPWSAEDDF,TGTGCCAGCCCCTGGAGCGCAGAGGACGACTTC
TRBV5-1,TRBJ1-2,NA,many,CASSLVQSDFNYGYTF,TGCGCCAGCAGCTTGGTTCAGTCTGATTTTAACTATGGCTACACCTTC
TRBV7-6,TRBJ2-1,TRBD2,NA,CASSLEGGRTYNEQFF,TGTGCCAGCAGCTTAGAAGGCGGGAGGACGTACAATGAGCAGTTCTTC
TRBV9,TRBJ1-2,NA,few,CASSVVVSGGYTF,TGTGCCAGCAGCGTAGTAGTCTCTGGGGGCTACACCTTC
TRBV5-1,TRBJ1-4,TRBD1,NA,CASSYQGATNEKLFF,TGCGCCAGCAGCTACCAGGGGGCAACTAATGAAAAACTGTTTTTT
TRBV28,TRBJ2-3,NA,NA,CASSLLRGEDTQYF,TGTGCCAGCAGTTTATTGAGGGGTGAAGATACGCAGTATTTT
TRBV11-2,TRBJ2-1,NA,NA,CASSRYVNEQFF,TGTGCCAGCTCGCGGTATGTCAATGAGCAGTTCTTC